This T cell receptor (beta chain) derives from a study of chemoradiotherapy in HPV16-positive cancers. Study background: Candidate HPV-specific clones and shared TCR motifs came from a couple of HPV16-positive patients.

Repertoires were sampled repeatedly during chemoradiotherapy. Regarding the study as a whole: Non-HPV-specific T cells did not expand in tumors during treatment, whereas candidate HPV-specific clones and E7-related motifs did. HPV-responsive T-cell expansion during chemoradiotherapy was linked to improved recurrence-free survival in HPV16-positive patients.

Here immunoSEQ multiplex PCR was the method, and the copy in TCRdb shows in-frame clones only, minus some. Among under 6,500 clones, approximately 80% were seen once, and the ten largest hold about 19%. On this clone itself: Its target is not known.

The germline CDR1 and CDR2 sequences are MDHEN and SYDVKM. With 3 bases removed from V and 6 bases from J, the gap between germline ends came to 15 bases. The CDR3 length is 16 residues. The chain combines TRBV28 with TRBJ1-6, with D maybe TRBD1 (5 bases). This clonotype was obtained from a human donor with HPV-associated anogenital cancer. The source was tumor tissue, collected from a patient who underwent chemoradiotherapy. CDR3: CASSLMGGGSNSPLHF. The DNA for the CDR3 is TGTGCCAGCAGTTTGATGGGGGGGGGTAGTAATTCACCCCTCCACTTT.